The 14 T cell receptor beta chains in this list originate from one sample, sequenced in a study of long-term antiretroviral therapy in people with HIV (dated by TCRdb to 2021 to 2024). Sequencing of the TRB variable region was done with the immunoSEQ hsTCRB v3.0 assay at survey level resolution. The source is immuneACCESS, and TCRdb retained only in-frame sequences with V and J called. Part of the clones is not carried over; for the studies checked, unresolved V genes explain less than half of this, and the remainder is unexplained. The sample yields roughly 42,000 clones; about 85% were counted once. Jointly, the top ten make up under 7.5% of the sample. The starting material was unsorted PBMCs, obtained 3.1 years after starting antiretroviral therapy. The source of these receptors is a woman between 50 and 59 years old with HIV.

This chain uses TRBV10-3 with TRBJ2-5, with 7 nucleotides matching TRBD2. Looked up from germline, CDR1 is ENHRY and CDR2 is SYGVKD. Trimming took 11 bases from V and 3 from J; bases not matched to a gene: 12. The CDR3 is 14 residues long. CDR3 sequence reads: CAYSTGGSEETQYF. As DNA, the CDR3 is TGTGCCTACTCGACGGGGGGTTCGGAAGAGACCCAGTACTTC.

This chain joins TRBV10-1 and TRBJ2-3; 9 nucleotides line up with TRBD1. Germline trimming cut 2 bases from V and 0 bases from J; bases unmatched to any gene: 15. Germline CDR1 WNHNN, CDR2 SYGVQD (reference sequence). The CDR3 runs 20 residues. CDR3: CASSETQRSTGTGSTDTQYF. The CDR3 DNA is TGCGCCAGCAGTGAGACGCAGCGATCGACCGGGACAGGGAGCACAGATACGCAGTATTTT.

This chain joins TRBV25-1 and TRBJ1-6, with D possibly being TRBD1 (6 bases). In germline, CDR1 is MGHDK, CDR2 SYGVNS. Trimming shortened V by 0 bases and J by 5 bases, and 8 bases separated the two germline ends. The CDR3 is 15 residues long. CDR3 protein: CASSEYRGDNSPLHF. Here the CDR3 DNA reads TGTGCCAGCAGTGAATACAGGGGAGATAATTCACCCCTCCACTTT.

This chain uses TRBV11-2 with TRBJ2-2, with 7 bases fitting TRBD1. The germline gives CDR1 SGHAT, CDR2 FQNNGV. CDR3 length: 16 residues. Germline trimming cut 0 bases from V and 6 bases from J; bases unmatched to any gene: 7. The CDR3: CASSLDQGGVSGELFF. The CDR3 bases are TGTGCCAGCAGCTTAGATCAAGGGGGCGTTTCCGGGGAGCTGTTTTTT.

The chain employs TRBV5-1 and TRBJ2-7, with 9 bases identical to TRBD1. CDR3 size: 15 residues. Germline loops: CDR1 SGHRS, CDR2 YFSETQ. V shed 0 bases and J 6 bases; nucleotides not matched to a gene: 7. This chain's CDR3 is CASSLAGTGRSEQYF. The CDR3 DNA sequence: TGCGCCAGCAGCTTGGCCGGGACAGGGAGGTCCGAGCAGTACTTC. Variable domain in full (rest from reference TRBV5-1 and TRBJ2-7): KAGVTQTPRYLIKTRGQQVTLSCSPISGHRSVSWYQQTPGQGLQFLFEYFSETQRNKGNFPGRFSGRQFSNSRSEMNVSTLELGDSALYLCASSLAGTGRSEQYFGPGTRLTVT.

The chain joins TRBV7-3 to TRBJ2-2; D remains ambiguous. V lost 4 bases, J lost 8 bases, and 11 bases lay in between. CDR1 SGHTA and CDR2 FQGTGA come from the germline V gene. The CDR3 consists of 13 residues. The CDR3 is CASSSRKTGELFF. Here the CDR3 DNA reads TGTGCCAGCAGCTCCCGGAAAACAGGGGAGCTGTTTTTT.

The gene calls are TRBV5-1 and TRBJ1-1, with a tentative D call TRBD1 (5 bases). The CDR3 covers 18 residues. V was clipped by 4 bases and J by 5 bases, with 27 bases between them. Germline V lookup: CDR1 SGHRS, CDR2 YFSETQ. CDR3 nucleotides: TGCGCCAGCAGCCCGGGCGGGGAACAGGTATCGGTCGGGACTGAAGCTTTCTTT. Protein sequence: CASSPGGEQVSVGTEAFF. The entire variable domain, with the rest obtained from reference TRBV5-1 and TRBJ1-1, is as follows: KAGVTQTPRYLIKTRGQQVTLSCSPISGHRSVSWYQQTPGQGLQFLFEYFSETQRNKGNFPGRFSGRQFSNSRSEMNVSTLELGDSALYLCASSPGGEQVSVGTEAFFGQGTRLTVV.

The chain uses TRBV11-2 and TRBJ2-5; 7 bases map to TRBD2. The CDR3 runs to 14 residues. V gave up 5 bases and J gave up 1 base; unmatched junction bases: 4. The germline CDR1 and CDR2 sequences are SGHAT and FQNNGV. The DNA for the CDR3 is TGTGCCAGCAGCGGGGCTAGCGGCCAAGAGACCCAGTACTTC. It encodes CASSGASGQETQYF. Drawing the rest from reference TRBV11-2 and TRBJ2-5, the complete variable domain is EAGVAQSPRYKIIEKRQSVAFWCNPISGHATLYWYQQILGQGPKLLIQFQNNGVVDDSQLPKDRFSAERLKGVDSTLKIQPAKLEDSAVYLCASSGASGQETQYFGPGTRLLVL.

This chain links TRBV7-8 with TRBJ2-2; 9 nucleotides line up with TRBD1. Trimming removed 2 bases from V and 5 bases from J; junction bases left unmatched: 18. Germline V gives CDR1 SGHVS, CDR2 FQNEAQ. CDR3 size: 20 residues. The CDR3 DNA reads TGTGCCAGCAGCTTACTTTTTATTGAGTCAACAGGGGGCTTAACCGGGGAGCTGTTTTTT. Its protein is CASSLLFIESTGGLTGELFF.

Worth noting for this clone: Other DNA sequences in the same sample also yield this CDR3. Written as DNA, the CDR3 is TGTGCCAGCTCACCGACAGGACTTAATGAAAAACTGTTTTTT. It encodes CASSPTGLNEKLFF. This chain links TRBV18 with TRBJ1-4; the D gene is possibly TRBD1 (6 bases). The CDR3 runs to 14 residues. Trimming took off 3 bases at V and 4 bases at J, with 9 bases between the two ends. Germline loops: CDR1 KGHSH, CDR2 LQKENI.

The chain recombines TRBV7-9 with TRBJ2-7; TRBD1 matches at 11 bases. CDR3 length equals 15 residues. After removal of 7 bases from V and 5 bases from J, the junction contained 10 bases not matched to a gene. Germline V gene sequence: CDR1 SEHNR, CDR2 FQNEAQ (reference sequence). CDR3 sequence: CASISSRTGGDEQYF. CDR3 coding DNA: TGTGCCAGCATATCGTCGAGGACAGGGGGCGACGAGCAGTACTTC.

The chain employs TRBV19 and TRBJ2-4, with TRBD1 as a possible D gene (7 bases). Trimming removed 9 bases at V and 6 bases at J, with 36 bases between. This CDR3 is 20 amino acids long. Germline V gives CDR1 LNHDA, CDR2 SQIVND (reference sequence). In nucleotides, the CDR3 is TGTGCCAGCTCACACAGGGGCCTTCGGGGTAGCGGTATTGGGGCAAACATTCAGTACTTC. Its protein is CASSHRGLRGSGIGANIQYF.

The chain has TRBV5-1 and TRBJ2-7; 7 nucleotides match TRBD1. The CDR3 has 15 residues. Germline assignment: CDR1 SGHRS and CDR2 YFSETQ. The trim removed 5 bases at V and 3 bases at J, leaving 11 bases unmatched. CDR3 in amino acids: CASRRDRAYLYEQYF. The CDR3 bases are TGCGCCAGCAGACGCGACAGGGCCTACCTCTACGAGCAGTACTTC.

The chain carries TRBV6-1 and TRBJ1-1; 7 bases line up with TRBD1. The germline CDR1 and CDR2 sequences are MNHNS and SASEGT. The length of the CDR3 is 14 residues. Trimming at V came to 6 bases and at J to 5 bases, leaving 9 bases not matched to a gene. CDR3 DNA: TGTGCCAGCAGCCTCGACAGGGTTACTACTGAAGCTTTCTTT. It specifies CASSLDRVTTEAFF.